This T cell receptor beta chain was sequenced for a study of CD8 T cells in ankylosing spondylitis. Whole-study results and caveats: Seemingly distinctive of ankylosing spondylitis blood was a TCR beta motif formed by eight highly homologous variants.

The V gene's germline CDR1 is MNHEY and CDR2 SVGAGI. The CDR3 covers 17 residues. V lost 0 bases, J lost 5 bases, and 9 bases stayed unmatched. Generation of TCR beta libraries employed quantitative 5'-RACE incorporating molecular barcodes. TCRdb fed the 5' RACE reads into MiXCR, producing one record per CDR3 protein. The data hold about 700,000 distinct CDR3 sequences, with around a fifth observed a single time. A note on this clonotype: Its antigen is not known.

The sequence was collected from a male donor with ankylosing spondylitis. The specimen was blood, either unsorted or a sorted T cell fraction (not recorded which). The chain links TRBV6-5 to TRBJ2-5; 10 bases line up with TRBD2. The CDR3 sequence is CASSYSRSGRAGETQYF. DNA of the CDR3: TGTGCCAGCAGTTACTCGAGGAGCGGGAGGGCCGGGGAGACCCAGTACTTC.